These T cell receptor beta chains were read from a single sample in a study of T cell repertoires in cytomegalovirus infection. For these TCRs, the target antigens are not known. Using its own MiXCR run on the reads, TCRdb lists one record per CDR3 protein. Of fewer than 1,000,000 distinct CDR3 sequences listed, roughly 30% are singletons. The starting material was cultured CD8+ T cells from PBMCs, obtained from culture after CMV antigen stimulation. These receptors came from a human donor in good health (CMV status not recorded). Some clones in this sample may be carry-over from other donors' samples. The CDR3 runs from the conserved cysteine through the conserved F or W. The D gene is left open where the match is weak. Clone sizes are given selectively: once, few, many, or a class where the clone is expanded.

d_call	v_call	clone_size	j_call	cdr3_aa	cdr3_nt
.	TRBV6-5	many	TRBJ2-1	CASSSGRYNEQFF	TGTGCCAGCAGTTCAGGGAGGTACAATGAGCAGTTCTTC
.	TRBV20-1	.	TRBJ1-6	CSAQDPGGSPLHF	TGCAGTGCCCAAGACCCGGGAGGTTCACCCCTCCACTTT
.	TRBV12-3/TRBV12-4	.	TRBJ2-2	CASSTDIATGELFF	TGTGCCAGCAGTACCGACATAGCCACCGGGGAGCTGTTTTTT
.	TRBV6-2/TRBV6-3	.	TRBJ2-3	CASSGVGAQDTQYF	TGTGCCAGCAGTGGGGTGGGGGCACAAGATACGCAGTATTTT
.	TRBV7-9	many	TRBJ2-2	CASSPSYDSYTGELFF	TGTGCCAGCAGCCCCTCATATGACAGTTACACCGGGGAGCTGTTTTTT
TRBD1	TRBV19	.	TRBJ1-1	CASSQQGRTEAFF	TGTGCCAGTAGTCAACAGGGGAGGACTGAAGCTTTCTTT
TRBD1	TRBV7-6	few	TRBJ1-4	CASSLDGTDFNEKLFF	TGTGCCAGCAGCTTGGATGGGACAGATTTTAATGAAAAACTGTTTTTT
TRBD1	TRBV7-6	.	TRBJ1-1	CASRGTDAGAFF	TGTGCCAGCAGGGGGACAGATGCAGGAGCTTTCTTT
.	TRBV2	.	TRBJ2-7	CASAGAEHYEQYF	TGTGCCAGCGCGGGCGCGGAACACTACGAGCAGTACTTC
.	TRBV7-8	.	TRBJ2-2	CASRPEWGATGELFF	TGTGCCAGCAGACCCGAGTGGGGGGCTACCGGGGAGCTGTTTTTT
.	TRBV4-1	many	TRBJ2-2	CASSQGQSNTGELFF	TGCGCCAGCAGCCAGGGGCAGTCGAACACCGGGGAGCTGTTTTTT
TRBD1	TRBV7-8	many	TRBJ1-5	CASSGPDRINQPQHF	TGTGCCAGCAGCGGCCCGGACAGGATCAATCAGCCCCAGCATTTT
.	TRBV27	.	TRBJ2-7	CASSATGIDEQYF	TGTGCCAGCTCCGCCACAGGAATCGACGAGCAGTACTTC
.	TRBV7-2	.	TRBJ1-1	CASSLAEGVRTEAFF	TGTGCCAGCAGCCTCGCCGAAGGCGTAAGGACTGAAGCTTTCTTT
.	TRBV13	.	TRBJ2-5	CASSPPPRSQETQYF	TGTGCCAGCAGCCCCCCTCCCCGGTCCCAGGAGACCCAGTACTTC
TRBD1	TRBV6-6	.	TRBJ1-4	CASTKKGTANEKLFF	TGTGCCAGCACCAAAAAGGGGACAGCTAATGAAAAACTGTTTTTT
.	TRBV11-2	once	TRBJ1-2	CASSLGRVVSVGYYGYTF	TGTGCCAGCAGCTTAGGCAGGGTTGTCTCTGTCGGCTACTATGGCTACACCTTC
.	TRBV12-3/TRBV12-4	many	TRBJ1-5	CASTWGVAGNQPQHF	TGTGCCAGCACCTGGGGGGTCGCAGGCAATCAGCCCCAGCATTTT
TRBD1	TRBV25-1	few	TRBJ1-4	CASRDRDLDEKLFF	TGTGCCAGCAGAGACAGGGATTTGGATGAAAAACTGTTTTTT
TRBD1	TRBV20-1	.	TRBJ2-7	CSAEWDRDYEQYF	TGCAGTGCTGAGTGGGACAGAGACTACGAGCAGTACTTC
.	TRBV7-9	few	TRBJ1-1	CASSPPGRSGPEAFF	TGTGCCAGCAGTCCCCCCGGACGTTCGGGACCTGAAGCTTTCTTT